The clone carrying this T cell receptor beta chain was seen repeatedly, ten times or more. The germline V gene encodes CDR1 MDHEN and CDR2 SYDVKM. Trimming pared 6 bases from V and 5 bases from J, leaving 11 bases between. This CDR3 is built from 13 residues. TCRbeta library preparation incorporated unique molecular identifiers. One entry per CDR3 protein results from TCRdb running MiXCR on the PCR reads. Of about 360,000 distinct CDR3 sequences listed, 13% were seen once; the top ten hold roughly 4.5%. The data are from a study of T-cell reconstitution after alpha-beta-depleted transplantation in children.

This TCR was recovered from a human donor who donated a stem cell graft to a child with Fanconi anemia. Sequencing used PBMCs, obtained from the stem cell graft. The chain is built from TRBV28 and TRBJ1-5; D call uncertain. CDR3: CASRGSNYQPQHF. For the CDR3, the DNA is TGTGCCAGCAGGGGAAGTAACTATCAGCCCCAGCATTTT.